This paragraph covers one T cell receptor (beta chain) sequence. Its target is unknown. The sample is drawn from a study of shared clonotypes between healthy human individuals. Study outcomes and limitations: As a rule, naive subsets had a larger estimated richness than memory subsets.

There are 14 residues in the CDR3. CDR1 LNHDA and CDR2 SQIVND come from the germline V gene (reference sequence). V lost 3 bases and J lost 6, with 12 bases in between. Assay: immunoSEQ multiplex PCR; the TCRdb copy retains only in-frame clones and omits some. This sample has more than 1.2 million clones, with 98% found just once. Specimen: naive CD4+ T cells sorted from blood. This sample's subset: CD45RA+ positively selected. The rearrangement uses TRBV19 and TRBJ1-5; tentative D call: TRBD1 (5 bases). The source is a young man in good health. As DNA, the CDR3 is TGTGCCAGTAGTATTATCCAGGGTGGTCAGCCCCAGCATTTT. Translating it yields CASSIIQGGQPQHF.